This T cell receptor (beta chain) was profiled in a study of blood T cells in healthy people across ages. V lost 6 bases and J lost 3; bases outside the gene matches: 10. Germline V CDR1 and CDR2: LGHNT, FRNRAP. The CDR3 sequence is 15 residues long. Then a second PCR, running about 6 to 11 cycles, was carried out with a sample-barcoded 5' primer and a J-beta primer mix. One entry per CDR3 protein, called by TCRdb with MiXCR from the 5' RACE reads. The sample contains 380,000 or so distinct CDR3 sequences, roughly half of which appear only once. The rearrangement uses TRBV12-5 and TRBJ1-1; TRBD1 matches 7 bases. The receptor's source is a man in his fifties or sixties in good health. The sequenced material came from blood. The CDR3 DNA sequence: TGTGCTAGTGGCTCACAGGGGAAAGGGGACACTGAAGCTTTCTTT. Translating it yields CASGSQGKGDTEAFF.